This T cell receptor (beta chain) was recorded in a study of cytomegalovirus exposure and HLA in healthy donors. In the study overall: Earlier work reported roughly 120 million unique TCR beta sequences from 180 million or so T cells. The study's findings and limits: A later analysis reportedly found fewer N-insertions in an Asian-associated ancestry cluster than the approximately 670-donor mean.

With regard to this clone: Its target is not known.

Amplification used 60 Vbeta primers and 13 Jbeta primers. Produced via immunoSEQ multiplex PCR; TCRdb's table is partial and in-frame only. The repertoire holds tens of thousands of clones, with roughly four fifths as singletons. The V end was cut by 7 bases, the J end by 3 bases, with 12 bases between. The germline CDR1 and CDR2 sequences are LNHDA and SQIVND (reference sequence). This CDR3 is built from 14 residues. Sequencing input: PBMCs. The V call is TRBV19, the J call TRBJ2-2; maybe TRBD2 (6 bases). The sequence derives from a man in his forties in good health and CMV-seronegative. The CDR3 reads CASTTPGDTGELFF. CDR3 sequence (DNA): TGTGCCAGTACTACACCGGGGGACACCGGGGAGCTGTTTTTT.